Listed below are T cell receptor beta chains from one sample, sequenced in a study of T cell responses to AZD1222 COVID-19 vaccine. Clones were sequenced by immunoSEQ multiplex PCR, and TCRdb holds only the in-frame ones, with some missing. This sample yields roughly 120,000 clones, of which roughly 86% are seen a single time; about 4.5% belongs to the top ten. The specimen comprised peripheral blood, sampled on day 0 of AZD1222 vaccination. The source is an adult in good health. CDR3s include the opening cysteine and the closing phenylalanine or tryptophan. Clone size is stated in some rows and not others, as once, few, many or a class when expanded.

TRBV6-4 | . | CASSEDRGQNEQFF
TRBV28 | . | CASSLSLGAKPFNEQFF
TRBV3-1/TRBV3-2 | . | CASSQARRGSNEQYF
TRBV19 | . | CASRHTGTERSNQPQHF
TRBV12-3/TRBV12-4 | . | CASSRRDNSYTF
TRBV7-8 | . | CASSDQLAEEYNEQFF
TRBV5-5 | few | CASSPHNTEAFF
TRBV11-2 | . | CASGEPGRSTDTQYF
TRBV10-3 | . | CAISELKQGVDSPLHF
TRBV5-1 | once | CASSQTGPNTEAFF
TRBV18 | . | CASSRGQGTGSDNEQFF
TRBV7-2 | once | CASSLRGTAGGYTF
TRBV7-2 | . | CASSPFWAVQETQYF
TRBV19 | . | CASSKREGRNSPLHF
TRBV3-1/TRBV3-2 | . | CASSQVGRKSSYEQYF
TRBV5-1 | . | CASSSRLGGDTQYF
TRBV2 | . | CASDGYATNEKLFF
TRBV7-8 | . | CASSLEGTYGYTF
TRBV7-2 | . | CASSFPEGSYEQYF
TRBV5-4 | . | CASSPDTSYNEQFF
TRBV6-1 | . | CASSETNSNQPQHF
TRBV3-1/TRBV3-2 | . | CASSQEWGRPTEAFF
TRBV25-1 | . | CASSESQGGRGTDTQYF
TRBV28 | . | CASSWTANTEAFF
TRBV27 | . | CASRGLAGPYEQYF
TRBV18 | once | CASSRYQGTGEFSGNTIYF
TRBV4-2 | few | CASSQRRRDEKLFF
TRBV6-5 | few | CAAVGEASTNEKLFF
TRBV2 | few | CASSEPNQPQHF
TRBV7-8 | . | CASSLYTRGNRGGLITGELFF
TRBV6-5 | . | CASSSPGRASGNTIYF
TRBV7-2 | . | CASSLAGGGGRNEQFF
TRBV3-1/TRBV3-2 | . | CASSQVDNTQYF
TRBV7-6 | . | CASSNLNEQYF
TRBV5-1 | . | CASSRGTGGANTGELFF
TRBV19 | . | CASSMHRSPDTQYF